These 7 T cell receptor beta chains originate from one sample sequenced in a study of Ad26.COV2.S vaccination and SARS-CoV-2 variants. TCRdb's table, derived via immunoSEQ multiplex PCR, lists solely in-frame clones and lacks some. The data hold roughly 450,000 clones, with approximately 90% observed a single time. Noted treatment: about 20 received Ad26.COV2.S at low or high dose, single or two shots; 5 received placebo; per-sample allocation not given. It was on day 63 after the first vaccine or placebo injection that samples were taken. Sequences were derived from peripheral blood, sampled in a trial of Ad26.COV2.S vaccine versus placebo. Receptor source: a person aged 18-65 years who received the Ad26.COV2.S COVID-19 vaccine or a placebo.

The chain recombines TRBV6-2 or TRBV6-3 with TRBJ2-4, with 9 bases fitting TRBD2. With V trimmed by 5 bases and J by 6 bases, 14 bases remained unmatched. The CDR3 consists of 17 residues. Germline assignment: CDR1 MNHEY and CDR2 SVGEGT. CDR3 sequence reads: CASSPGTSWGAGNIQYF. CDR3 in DNA: TGTGCCAGCAGTCCCGGGACTAGCTGGGGGGCAGGAAACATTCAGTACTTC.

The chain is built from TRBV4-3 and TRBJ2-7; D unresolved. Germline V gene sequence: CDR1 LGHNA, CDR2 YSLEER. The CDR3 consists of 15 residues. V was trimmed by 0 bases and J by 3 bases, leaving 12 bases between them. In DNA, the CDR3 is TGCGCCAGCAGCCAAGATCGAAGCCACGGCTACGAGCAGTACTTC. Encoded protein: CASSQDRSHGYEQYF.

The rearrangement uses TRBV6-6 and TRBJ2-2, with a tentative D call TRBD2 (6 bases). The CDR3 length is 14 residues. The germline CDR1 and CDR2 sequences are MNHNY and SVGAGI (reference sequence). Trimming took off 7 bases at V and 7 bases at J, with 16 bases between the two ends. The CDR3 spells CASMRGMGLGELFF. CDR3 sequence (DNA): TGTGCCAGCATGCGGGGTATGGGACTCGGGGAGCTGTTTTTT.

CDR3 DNA: TGCAGCGTTGGTAATAGCGGACCCTACAATGAGCAGTTCTTC. It translates to CSVGNSGPYNEQFF. The chain carries TRBV29-1 and TRBJ2-1, with D perhaps TRBD2 (6 bases). This CDR3 is built from 14 residues. CDR1 is SQVTM and CDR2 is ANQGSEA in the germline V gene. Trimming took off 4 bases at V and 2 bases at J, with 12 bases between the two ends.

This chain connects TRBV27 to TRBJ1-2, with D tentatively TRBD1 (6 bases). V shed 3 bases and J shed 5 bases, with 22 bases lying between them. The CDR3 loop spans 17 amino acids. Germline CDR1 MNHEY, CDR2 SMNVEV (reference sequence). CDR3 loop: CASSLEFTGPRGYGYTF. In DNA, the CDR3 is TGTGCCAGCAGTTTGGAGTTCACAGGGCCGAGGGGGTATGGCTACACCTTC.

The J gene is TRBJ2-2, the V gene TRBV10-1; D remains unclear. There are 13 residues in the CDR3. Germline lookup yields CDR1 WNHNN and CDR2 SYGVQD (reference sequence). With 6 bases removed from V and 4 bases from J, the gap between germline ends came to 9 bases. The CDR3 DNA sequence: TGCGCCAGCAGCCCGGGCGGCACCGGGGAGCTGTTTTTT. Its translation: CASSPGGTGELFF.

This chain connects TRBV2 to TRBJ2-7, with D perhaps TRBD2 (5 bases). Germline-derived CDR1 and CDR2 are SNHLY and FYNNEI. The V and J ends lost 4 bases and 2 bases respectively, with 12 bases between them. CDR3 length: 14 amino acids. The CDR3 region is CASSARQEAYEQYF. The CDR3 DNA reads as TGTGCCAGCAGTGCGCGGCAGGAGGCCTACGAGCAGTACTTC.